This TCR beta chain was profiled in a study of shared clonotypes between healthy human individuals. Each sorted subset replicate got 200 ng genomic DNA, roughly 30,000 genomes. Clones were read by immunoSEQ multiplex PCR, and TCRdb kept only the in-frame ones, dropping some. The table records roughly 2.5 million clones, over 85% of them present only once. The CDR3 extends over 12 amino acids. The germline V gene encodes CDR1 MGHRA and CDR2 YSYEKL. V was trimmed by 6 bases and J by 4 bases, leaving 10 bases between them. A few counts support this clone. The rearrangement links TRBV4-1 to TRBJ2-7; D unresolved. This TCR was sampled from a man in his late teens or twenties in good health. Sample: naive CD4+ T cells sorted from blood. Sample subset: CD45RA+ positively selected. CDR3 coding DNA: TGCGCCAGCAGTCAGACCCTTTACGAGCAGTACTTC. Amino acid sequence: CASSQTLYEQYF.